Sequencing of this T cell receptor beta chain was carried out in a study of glioma-infiltrating T cells. Using RNA template, CDR3s of TCR alpha and beta were amplified with iRepertoire arm-PCR. Tissue mRNA or PBMC total RNA, about 85-400 ng, went into one-step reverse transcription and amplification. MiXCR was run by TCRdb on the multiplex PCR reads, yielding one entry per CDR3 protein. The sample consists of about 140,000 distinct CDR3 sequences, roughly 43% of them appearing once. This CDR3 spans 16 amino acids. Germline CDR1 reads SGHTA; CDR2 reads FQGNSA. The germline V and J ends were trimmed by 4 bases and 4 bases, with 19 bases remaining between them.

The source material was glioma tissue, nonneoplastic brain tissue, or PBMCs (not recorded which). This chain connects TRBV7-2 to TRBJ1-2, with D perhaps TRBD1 (6 bases). This TCR was sampled from a human donor with low-grade glioma or glioblastoma, undergoing nonglioma brain surgery, or in good health (not recorded which). CDR3 region: CASSSHDGGAGYGYTF. The CDR3 nucleotides are TGTGCCAGCAGCTCCCACGACGGGGGCGCAGGCTATGGCTACACCTTC. Complete variable domain (other parts from reference TRBV7-2 and TRBJ1-2): GAGVSQSPSNKVTEKGKDVELRCDPISGHTALYWYRQSLGQGLEFLIYFQGNSAPDKSGLPSDRFSAERTGGSVSTLTIQRTQQEDSAVYLCASSSHDGGAGYGYTFGSGTRLTVV.